Here is one TCR beta chain with its context. V shed 4 bases and J shed 4 bases, with 15 bases lying between them. The CDR3 covers 15 residues. Germline V gives CDR1 SGHRS, CDR2 YFSETQ. Generated by immunoSEQ multiplex PCR, the TCRdb table keeps only in-frame clones and is missing some. Among around 69,000 clones, roughly 84% were seen once, and the ten largest hold under 8%. The data originate from a study of T cell responses to AZD1222 COVID-19 vaccine. The sequence was collected from an adult in good health. The rearrangement uses TRBV5-1 and TRBJ2-1; no clear D. The material sequenced was peripheral blood, taken on day 0 of AZD1222 vaccination. DNA for the CDR3: TGCGCCAGCAGCCTGGGCAGGAGACAATACAATGAGCAGTTCTTC. Translation: CASSLGRRQYNEQFF.